Each of the 29 T cell receptor beta chains below was sequenced from the same sample in a study of blood T cell repertoires in COVID-19. TCRdb's table, derived via immunoSEQ multiplex PCR, lists solely in-frame clones and lacks some. The profile shows 180,000 or so clones, approximately 85% of them singletons. Specimen: peripheral blood. These TCRs come from a man aged 60 to 69 who had recovered from COVID-19.

CDR3 in amino acids: CASSFMRPGKAYEQYF. CDR3 in DNA: TGTGCCAGCAGTTTCATGAGGCCAGGGAAGGCCTACGAGCAGTACTTC. The V call is TRBV28, the J call TRBJ2-7, with a weak D call TRBD1 (5 bases). The germline V gene encodes CDR1 MDHEN and CDR2 SYDVKM. The CDR3 consists of 16 residues. The ends were cut back, 3 bases at V and 2 bases at J, with 17 bases in the middle.

The rearrangement uses TRBV5-8 and TRBJ2-5, with a tentative D call TRBD1 (6 bases). Germline V gives CDR1 SGHTS, CDR2 YDEGEE. Trimming cost V 2 bases and J 4 bases, with 9 bases left between them. CDR3 size: 13 residues. CDR3 DNA: TGTGCCAGCAGCTTCCAGGGGCCAGAGACCCAGTACTTC. Translating gives CASSFQGPETQYF.

This clone has only a few counts. The chain joins TRBV20-1 to TRBJ2-3; D uncertain. This CDR3 has 11 residues. Trimming removed 6 bases from V and 6 bases from J, with 10 bases in between. Germline V gene data show CDR1 as DFQATT and CDR2 as SNEGSKA (reference sequence). Written as DNA, the CDR3 is TGCAGTGCCCGGGTATTGGATACGCAGTATTTT. Encoded protein: CSARVLDTQYF.

The chain couples TRBV6-5 to TRBJ2-7; D remains ambiguous. CDR3 size: 11 residues. Trimming removed 6 bases at V and 4 bases at J, with 7 bases between. Looked up from germline, CDR1 is MNHEY and CDR2 is SVGAGI. Here the CDR3 DNA reads TGTGCCAGCAGAGACAATTACGAGCAGTACTTC. Its protein is CASRDNYEQYF.

This clone was observed a handful of times. The V call is TRBV7-2, the J call TRBJ1-2; D ambiguous. This CDR3 is 14 amino acids long. V lost 1 base and J lost 0, with 6 bases in between. Germline V CDR1 and CDR2: SGHTA, FQGNSA. CDR3 region: CASSLDGANYGYTF. In DNA, the CDR3 is TGTGCCAGCAGCTTAGACGGTGCTAACTATGGCTACACCTTC.

The V gene is TRBV5-1, the J gene TRBJ1-2; 7 nucleotides line up with TRBD1. This CDR3 spans 15 amino acids. CDR1 is SGHRS, CDR2 YFSETQ, per germline. After removal of 0 bases from V and 8 bases from J, the junction contained 10 bases not matched to a gene. The CDR3, as DNA: TGCGCCAGCAGCTTGGGCGGGAACAGGGGTGACGGCTACACCTTC. Amino acids: CASSLGGNRGDGYTF.

CDR3 in DNA: TGTGCCAGCAGCCAACGGGGGGGCACAGATACGCAGTATTTT. Its translation: CASSQRGGTDTQYF. V is TRBV6-2 or TRBV6-3 and J is TRBJ2-3, with 7 bases fitting TRBD2. There are 14 residues in the CDR3. CDR1 MNHEY and CDR2 SVGEGT come from the germline V gene. Trimming removed 6 bases from V and 1 base from J; junction bases left unmatched: 4.

This clone appeared a single time. The genes are TRBV30 and TRBJ2-7; possible D gene TRBD2, 6 bases. CDR1 GTSNPN and CDR2 SVGIG come from the germline V gene (reference sequence). This CDR3 is 14 amino acids long. Trimming pared 4 bases from V and 4 bases from J, leaving 17 bases between. The CDR3 reads CAWTAWGDGYEQYF. In DNA form, the CDR3 reads TGTGCCTGGACCGCCTGGGGGGACGGTTACGAGCAGTACTTC.

V is TRBV19 and J is TRBJ1-4, with 8 bases that match TRBD1. V lost 5 bases and J lost 4; bases outside the gene matches: 6. Looked up from germline, CDR1 is LNHDA and CDR2 is SQIVND (reference sequence). This CDR3 region has 15 residues. The CDR3 region has the DNA TGTGCCAGTAGTCCCCGACAGGGGATTAATGAAAAACTGTTTTTT. It specifies CASSPRQGINEKLFF.

The chain uses TRBV5-1 and TRBJ1-6; 9 bases line up with TRBD1. In germline, CDR1 is SGHRS, CDR2 YFSETQ. Trimming at V came to 7 bases and at J to 5 bases, leaving 1 base not matched to a gene. This CDR3 has 13 amino acids. The CDR3 reads CASRDRDNSPLHF. As DNA, the CDR3 is TGCGCCAGCCGGGACAGGGATAATTCACCCCTCCACTTT.

The V and J genes are TRBV18 and TRBJ1-2; 7 bases map to TRBD1. The ends lost 6 bases at V and 8 bases at J; junction bases unmatched: 12. The length of the CDR3 is 14 residues. The germline gives CDR1 KGHSH, CDR2 LQKENI. CDR3 loop: CASSSTEGAEGYTF. The CDR3 bases are TGTGCCAGCTCCTCCACGGAGGGGGCAGAGGGCTACACCTTC.

The genes are TRBV18 and TRBJ1-5; D might be TRBD1 (6 bases). The V gene's germline CDR1 is KGHSH and CDR2 LQKENI. V dropped 6 bases and J dropped 0 bases, with 12 bases sitting between them. The CDR3 has 15 amino acids. The CDR3 reads CASSTVGGSNQPQHF. For the CDR3, the DNA is TGTGCCAGCTCGACGGTAGGGGGTAGCAATCAGCCCCAGCATTTT.

The J gene is TRBJ1-5, the V gene TRBV27; TRBD1 might be the D (5 bases). The V end lost 3 bases, the J end lost 1 base, and 7 bases lay between the germline ends. The CDR3 runs to 14 residues. Per germline, CDR1 MNHEY and CDR2 SMNVEV (reference sequence). The CDR3 sequence is CASSFRGSNQPQHF. The CDR3 DNA reads as TGTGCCAGCAGTTTCCGGGGGAGCAATCAGCCCCAGCATTTT.

This clone was counted a few times. This CDR3 is CASSQGGREQYF. The CDR3 bases are TGTGCCAGCAGCCAGGGGGGACGGGAGCAGTACTTC. The genes are TRBV3-1 (or the pseudogene TRBV3-2) and TRBJ2-7; TRBD2 is a possible D gene (6 bases). The germline gives CDR1 LGHDT, CDR2 YNNKEL (reference sequence). Trimming left V 3 bases short and J 7 bases short, with 10 bases between. The CDR3 totals 12 residues.

This rearrangement joins TRBV5-5 to TRBJ2-3, with 7 bases that match TRBD1. The CDR3 consists of 16 residues. The ends lost 4 bases at V and 2 bases at J; junction bases unmatched: 10. Germline CDR1 SGHKS, CDR2 YYEKEE (reference sequence). CDR3 coding DNA: TGTGCCAGCAGCCTCAGGGGGACAGCACTCACAGATACGCAGTATTTT. It translates to CASSLRGTALTDTQYF.

The V and J genes are TRBV27 and TRBJ2-4, with TRBD2 as a possible D gene (6 bases). Germline assignment: CDR1 MNHEY and CDR2 SMNVEV (reference sequence). The CDR3 loop spans 14 amino acids. Trimming removed 8 bases from V and 0 bases from J, with 11 bases in between. In nucleotides, the CDR3 is TGTGCCAGCCGGGGGATCTTAGCCAAAAACATTCAGTACTTC. It translates to CASRGILAKNIQYF.

With respect to this clone: Relative to the germline gene, one junction end is altered; a read error may explain this. This chain uses TRBV12-3 or TRBV12-4 with TRBJ2-7; D is perhaps TRBD1 (5 bases). This CDR3 spans 12 amino acids. CDR3 bases: TGTGCCAGCAGCTTAGAGGCAGGGCGGAGGTACTTC. Amino acids: CASSLEAGRRYF.

The chain is built from TRBV5-1 and TRBJ2-5, with a possible D match to TRBD1 (6 bases). The CDR3 spans 16 residues. V gave up 0 bases and J gave up 1 base, with 13 bases separating them. Germline-derived CDR1 and CDR2 are SGHRS and YFSETQ. The CDR3 nucleotides read TGCGCCAGCAGCTTGGCCTCGCAGGGGCCCCAAGAGACCCAGTACTTC. This gives the protein CASSLASQGPQETQYF.

This clone has just one count. The genes are TRBV7-3 and TRBJ2-1; TRBD2 matches at 13 bases. The junction had 1 base not matched to a gene; V was cut back by 4 bases and J by 4 bases. Per germline, CDR1 SGHTA and CDR2 FQGTGA. This CDR3 spans 15 amino acids. CDR3: CASSSTSGGYNEQFF. The DNA for the CDR3 is TGTGCCAGCAGCTCGACTAGCGGGGGGTACAATGAGCAGTTCTTC.

The chain uses TRBV5-4 and TRBJ2-5; 8 nucleotides align to TRBD2. This CDR3 is 15 amino acids long. Germline V CDR1 and CDR2: SGHNT, YYREEE (reference sequence). The V segment lost 2 bases and the J segment 7 bases; nucleotides outside the gene matches: 10. CDR3 bases: TGTGCCAGCAGCTTCGACGGGGGGGTCGGAGGGACCCAGTACTTC. Residues: CASSFDGGVGGTQYF.

This sequence joins TRBV19 and TRBJ1-1, with 9 nucleotides matching TRBD1. The CDR3 has 15 residues. Germline lookup yields CDR1 LNHDA and CDR2 SQIVND (reference sequence). V shed 7 bases and J 1 base; nucleotides not matched to a gene: 7. The CDR3 DNA is TGTGCCAGTATGGACAGGGGAGTAGCGAACACTGAAGCTTTCTTT. Its protein is CASMDRGVANTEAFF. Complete variable domain (other parts from reference TRBV19 and TRBJ1-1): DGGITQSPKYLFRKEGQNVTLSCEQNLNHDAMYWYRQDPGQGLRLIYYSQIVNDFQKGDIAEGYSVSREKKESFPLTVTSAQKNPTAFYLCASMDRGVANTEAFFGQGTRLTVV.

The rearrangement links TRBV11-3 to TRBJ2-1, with 8 bases lining up with TRBD2. Germline CDR1 is SGHNT and CDR2 is YENEEA. The CDR3 extends over 15 amino acids. V dropped 3 bases and J dropped 0; count of bases not matched to a gene: 1. CDR3 residues: CASSFGTSSYNEQFF. DNA for the CDR3: TGTGCCAGCAGCTTTGGGACTAGCTCCTACAATGAGCAGTTCTTC. The full variable domain, completed using reference TRBV11-3 and TRBJ2-1, is EAGVVQSPRYKIIEKKQPVAFWCNPISGHNTLYWYLQNLGQGPELLIRYENEEAVDDSQLPKDRFSAERLKGVDSTLKIQPAELGDSAVYLCASSFGTSSYNEQFFGPGTRLTVL.

The chain links TRBV7-9 to TRBJ1-1; the D gene is possibly TRBD1 (6 bases). V was shortened by 5 bases and J by 3 bases, with 10 bases between the two germline ends. The CDR3 has 13 amino acids. CDR1 and CDR2 (germline): SEHNR, FQNEAQ (reference sequence). In nucleotides, the CDR3 is TGTGCCAGCAGCCCACAGGGAGACACTGAAGCTTTCTTT. It codes for CASSPQGDTEAFF. Supplemented by reference TRBV7-9 and TRBJ1-1, the full variable domain reads DTGVSQNPRHKITKRGQNVTFRCDPISEHNRLYWYRQTLGQGPEFLTYFQNEAQLEKSRLLSDRFSAERPKGSFSTLEIQRTEQGDSAMYLCASSPQGDTEAFFGQGTRLTVV.

The rearrangement links TRBV9 to TRBJ1-3; no firm D call. The germline gives CDR1 SGDLS, CDR2 YYNGEE. The ends were cut back, 3 bases at V and 0 bases at J, with 10 bases in the middle. This CDR3 spans 15 amino acids. The CDR3 coding sequence is TGTGCCAGCAGCGCTAGTTTGAGCTCTGGAAACACCATATATTTT. Translated: CASSASLSSGNTIYF.

This sequence joins TRBV19 and TRBJ2-7; 9 bases map to TRBD1. J lost 4 bases, V lost 8 bases, and 9 bases had no gene match. Germline V lookup: CDR1 LNHDA, CDR2 SQIVND (reference sequence). The CDR3 covers 14 residues. CDR3 region: CASEPGQGLYEQYF. CDR3 nucleotide sequence: TGTGCCAGTGAACCGGGACAGGGTTTATACGAGCAGTACTTC.

The DNA of the CDR3 is TGTGCCAGCAGGAAACCTAGGGGGACAGGGGCCTACGAGCAGTACTTC. Its protein is CASRKPRGTGAYEQYF. The rearrangement uses TRBV13 and TRBJ2-7; 10 bases match TRBD1. The V gene's germline CDR1 is PRHDT and CDR2 FYEKMQ (reference sequence). V trimming: 6 bases; J trimming: 2 bases; junction bases outside the gene matches: 10. This CDR3 spans 16 amino acids.

The V call is TRBV5-6, the J call TRBJ1-6, with D unresolved. With 4 bases removed from V and 7 bases from J, the gap between germline ends came to 15 bases. The CDR3 has 15 amino acids. Germline V gene lookup returns CDR1 SGHDT and CDR2 YYEEEE. The CDR3 spells CASSPWPGKNSPLHF. The CDR3 nucleotides are TGTGCCAGCAGCCCGTGGCCAGGCAAGAATTCACCCCTCCACTTT.

This chain joins TRBV11-3 and TRBJ2-5; D may be TRBD1 (6 bases). Trimming stripped 4 bases from V and 3 bases from J, with 9 bases between. Germline lookup yields CDR1 SGHNT and CDR2 YENEEA. This CDR3 contains 13 residues. DNA of the CDR3: TGTGCCAGCAGCTCTTCAGGGGAAGAGACCCAGTACTTC. Its translation: CASSSSGEETQYF.

The chain employs TRBV21-1 and TRBJ2-7; the D call TRBD1 from the table was never checked on the DNA. TRBV21-1 is a pseudogene locus. The CDR3 has 13 residues. The CDR3 DNA reads TGTGCCAGCAGCCGTGACAGACGCCACGAGCAGTACTTC. This gives the protein CASSRDRRHEQYF.